The present entry profiles one T cell receptor (beta chain) with its context. Its antigen is not known. One heparinised blood draw, averaging roughly 110 mL, came from each donor. This sample stems from a study of beta chain features in type 1 diabetes. Background on the study: Cells sorted and examined across all samples totaled 107,917,701.

Study-wide findings and caveats: Significant though moderate, a shortening of TCRB CDR3s appeared in all four CD4+ subsets of Type 1 diabetes patients.

From germline, CDR1 is MGHRA and CDR2 YSYEKL. The CDR3 sequence is 16 residues long. V lost 0 bases and J lost 2; bases outside the gene matches: 3. The study reverse transcribed the entire isolated RNA, so it sequenced expressed TCRB transcripts. Repertoires were generated with immunoSEQ multiplex PCR, while TCRdb's copy carries only in-frame clones and drops some. The sample shows a few hundred thousand clones, 11% to 15% of them seen only once. The sequence was collected from a man aged 30-40 years with type 1 diabetes. The chain is built from TRBV4-1 and TRBJ2-3; TRBD2 agrees at 9 bases. The sequenced sample was naive CD4+ T cells from blood. CDR3 protein: CASSQEIAGATDTQYF. For the CDR3, the DNA is TGCGCCAGCAGCCAAGAGATAGCGGGGGCCACAGATACGCAGTATTTT.